This T cell receptor beta chain was documented in a study of blood T cells in healthy people across ages (dated by TCRdb to between 2015 and 2016). For the study in its entirety: In model experiments, template switching captured about one uniquely barcoded TCR beta cDNA molecule for every two T cells. To track age-related changes in TCR beta repertoire diversity, the study relied on deep sequencing normalized with unique cDNA molecular identifiers. Four age groups were formed from the donors: young (average about 16 years), middle-aged (approximately 40), aged (around 62) and long-lived (less than 85). Donors of different ages were randomly distributed across sequencing lanes to avoid experimental bias. For two donors (one aged 18 to 29 and one aged 80 or older), the study analyzed two additional independent replicas of 1 million unique cDNA reads from the same blood draw. What the work shows at the level of the full study, not this receptor alone: Bulk unsorted PBMC profiling prevented conclusive comparison of naive and antigen-experienced compartments. Compared with the aged group, the long-lived group had more naive CD4+ T cells, fewer expanded clones and increased TCR diversity, a pattern suggesting age selection. Donor CMV infection status was unknown, potentially confounding age-related changes in expanded clonotypes. Observed TCR beta diversity per million T cells fell roughly linearly with age, and a significant reduction was already apparent by age roughly 40. There was a strong correlation between observed TCR beta diversity and the percentage of naive T cells measured by flow cytometry. Total diversity estimates from one million sequenced T cells were considered lower bounds and underestimates.

The receptor library was made with 5' RACE. These reads were obtained on an Illumina HiSeq 2500. A second about 6 to 11 cycle PCR used a sample-barcoded 5' primer and a J-beta primer mix. A unique molecular identifier was introduced onto each TCR beta cDNA molecule by a template-switch 5' adaptor carrying 12 random nucleotides. At least 2.5 million CDR3-containing paired-end reads were obtained from each sample. All of the RNA was converted into first-strand cDNA using the Mint cDNA synthesis kit, with a TRBC-specific oligonucleotide serving as the primer. Following uracil-DNA glycosylase treatment, a first 18-cycle PCR with universal primers M1SS and BC2_uni_R was performed on all cDNA. Per the authors' processing: For normalization, 1 million high-quality reads, each with a distinct molecular identifier, were randomly selected from each sample. Instead of being binned into consensus sequences, reads that shared molecular identifiers were thrown out. MiTCR, run with a Q25 quality threshold and the strictest error-elimination algorithm, handled CDR3 identification, clonotype clustering and error correction. A nonparametric unseen species model with Euler transformation was used to estimate a lower bound on total TCR beta diversity. The raw public data were reprocessed by TCRdb itself: fastp quality trimming at Q25, MiXCR clonotype calling, in-frame beta chains only. Identical CDR3 proteins give one entry, which carries the most common genes and DNA. These V and J calls rely on TCRdb rather than the paper's analysis. Recorded for this sample are under 2 million distinct CDR3 sequences; about 31% of them occurred a single time. In total, the top ten clones hold approximately 11% of the sample.

V is trimmed back by 4 bases and J by 4 bases, and the junction contains 8 bases that no gene match accounts for. The cysteine opens and the phenylalanine closes a CDR3 of 15 amino acids. This entry keeps only the CDR3 DNA: 45 bases, framed from base 1. Sequences MNHEY (CDR1) and SMNVEV (CDR2) are obtained from the germline V gene (reference sequence). Systemically healthy Caucasian individuals from Russia, 35 to 50 in total and aged roughly 6 to 100 years, were included as donors. Each donor gave about 10 milliliters of peripheral blood, drawn into EDTA-treated Vacutainer tubes. Ficoll-Paque density-gradient centrifugation was used to isolate PBMCs, with at least 7 million per sample. Total RNA, at least 6 micrograms per sample, was extracted from PBMCs with Trizol reagent. For every donor, an aliquot of PBMCs went through flow cytometry to measure the percentages of naive CD45RAhigh/CD27high T cells.

A note on this clonotype: Its antigen is unknown. The record has no base qualities; no much larger clone is one base away.

The V and J segments used are TRBV27 and TRBJ2-7, with 9 bases matching TRBD2. Sequencing was done on a sample of blood. The clonotype originates from a young woman in good health. The CDR3 region: CASSSLAGTAYEQYF. DNA sequence: TGTGCCAGCAGTTCGCTAGCGGGAACCGCTTACGAGCAGTACTTC.